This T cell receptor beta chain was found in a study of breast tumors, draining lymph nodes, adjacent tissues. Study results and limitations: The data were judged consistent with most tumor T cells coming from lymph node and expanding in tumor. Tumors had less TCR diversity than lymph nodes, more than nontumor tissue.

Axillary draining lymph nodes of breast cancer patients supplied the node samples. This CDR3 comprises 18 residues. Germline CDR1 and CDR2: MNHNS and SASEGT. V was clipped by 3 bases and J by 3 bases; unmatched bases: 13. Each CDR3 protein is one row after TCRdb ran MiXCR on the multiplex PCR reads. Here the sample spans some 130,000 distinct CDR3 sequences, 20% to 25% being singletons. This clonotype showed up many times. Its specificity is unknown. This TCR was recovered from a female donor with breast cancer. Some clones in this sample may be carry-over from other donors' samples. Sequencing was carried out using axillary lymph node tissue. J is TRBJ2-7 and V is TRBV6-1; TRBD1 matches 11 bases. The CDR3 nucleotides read TGTGCCAGCAGTGACGCAACCTCCGGGACAGGGGGAGGCTACGAGCAGTACTTC. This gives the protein CASSDATSGTGGGYEQYF.